A selection of T cell receptor beta chains follows, all from one sample in a study of high-grade serous ovarian cancer treatment subgroups. Profiled with immunoSEQ multiplex PCR; TCRdb holds only in-frame clones, not every one. Of approximately 7,800 clones in the sample, 62% were seen once. Material: tumor tissue. The receptors were gathered from a human donor with high-grade serous ovarian cancer. Each CDR3 is given with its conserved first and last residue. Each record gives: J gene, clone size, D gene, V gene, CDR3 protein, CDR3 DNA. D genes are given only for firm matches. Size tells how often a clone was seen (once, few, many) or the class of an expanded clone, and some rows leave it out.

J gene: TRBJ1-5
clone size: .
D gene: .
V gene: TRBV28
CDR3 protein: CASSLGWGNGQPQHF
CDR3 DNA: TGTGCCAGCAGTTTAGGCTGGGGGAATGGCCAGCCCCAGCATTTT

J gene: TRBJ2-1
clone size: few
D gene: .
V gene: TRBV7-9
CDR3 protein: CASSVYGYNEQFF
CDR3 DNA: TGTGCCAGCAGCGTCTACGGGTACAATGAGCAGTTCTTC

J gene: TRBJ1-2
clone size: .
D gene: .
V gene: TRBV30
CDR3 protein: CAWSVLEEGGGYTF
CDR3 DNA: TGTGCCTGGAGTGTACTCGAGGAGGGGGGTGGCTACACCTTC

J gene: TRBJ1-4
clone size: .
D gene: .
V gene: TRBV5-5
CDR3 protein: CASSAKGGKLFF
CDR3 DNA: TGTGCCAGCAGCGCCAAGGGTGGAAAACTGTTTTTT

J gene: TRBJ1-2
clone size: .
D gene: .
V gene: TRBV21-1
CDR3 protein: CASSKGRPYGGYTF
CDR3 DNA: TGTGCCAGCAGCAAAGGAAGGCCCTACGGTGGCTACACCTTC

J gene: TRBJ2-1
clone size: .
D gene: .
V gene: TRBV7-8
CDR3 protein: CASSLGGGRGEQFF
CDR3 DNA: TGTGCCAGCAGCTTAGGGGGAGGTCGGGGTGAGCAGTTCTTC

J gene: TRBJ2-5
clone size: .
D gene: .
V gene: TRBV27
CDR3 protein: CASSSGGTQYF
CDR3 DNA: TGTGCCAGCAGTTCCGGGGGGACCCAGTACTTC

J gene: TRBJ2-1
clone size: .
D gene: .
V gene: TRBV6-1
CDR3 protein: CASSEDSNSYNEQFF
CDR3 DNA: TGTGCCAGCAGTGAAGACAGTAACTCCTACAATGAGCAGTTCTTC

J gene: TRBJ2-2
clone size: .
D gene: TRBD2
V gene: TRBV7-9
CDR3 protein: CASSRTRLAENTGELFF
CDR3 DNA: TGTGCCAGCAGCCGAACTCGACTAGCGGAAAACACCGGGGAGCTGTTTTTT

J gene: TRBJ2-5
clone size: few
D gene: .
V gene: TRBV6-1
CDR3 protein: CASGEETQYF
CDR3 DNA: TGTGCCAGCGGGGAAGAGACCCAGTACTTC

J gene: TRBJ2-1
clone size: .
D gene: TRBD1
V gene: TRBV29-1
CDR3 protein: CSFDRGVNEQFF
CDR3 DNA: TGCAGCTTCGACAGGGGGGTTAATGAGCAGTTCTTC

J gene: TRBJ2-2
clone size: large
D gene: .
V gene: TRBV18
CDR3 protein: CASSPRPRIPGQAYTGELFF
CDR3 DNA: TGTGCCAGCTCACCGAGACCCAGAATTCCGGGACAAGCTTACACCGGGGAGCTGTTTTTT

J gene: TRBJ2-1
clone size: .
D gene: TRBD2
V gene: TRBV7-2
CDR3 protein: CASSSGLAANEQFF
CDR3 DNA: TGTGCCAGCAGCTCGGGACTAGCGGCAAATGAGCAGTTCTTC

J gene: TRBJ1-6
clone size: .
D gene: TRBD1
V gene: TRBV7-9
CDR3 protein: CASSSGQGDSPLHF
CDR3 DNA: TGTGCCAGCAGCTCAGGACAGGGGGATTCACCCCTCCACTTT

J gene: TRBJ2-7
clone size: .
D gene: .
V gene: TRBV10-3
CDR3 protein: CAISAPGQPYEQYF
CDR3 DNA: TGTGCCATCAGTGCCCCGGGACAACCTTACGAGCAGTACTTC

J gene: TRBJ2-7
clone size: .
D gene: .
V gene: TRBV2
CDR3 protein: CASRETTGRYEQYF
CDR3 DNA: TGTGCCAGCAGGGAGACTACAGGACGGTACGAGCAGTACTTC

J gene: TRBJ1-1
clone size: medium-sized
D gene: .
V gene: TRBV28
CDR3 protein: CASSFDRRGLAFF
CDR3 DNA: TGTGCCAGCAGTTTTGATCGTCGGGGCTTAGCTTTCTTT

J gene: TRBJ2-5
clone size: few
D gene: TRBD1
V gene: TRBV28
CDR3 protein: CASSRGQSQETQYF
CDR3 DNA: TGTGCCAGCAGCCGGGGACAGTCCCAAGAGACCCAGTACTTC

J gene: TRBJ2-5
clone size: .
D gene: .
V gene: TRBV25-1
CDR3 protein: CASSVSETQYF
CDR3 DNA: TGTGCCAGCAGTGTGAGCGAGACCCAGTACTTC

J gene: TRBJ1-5
clone size: once
D gene: .
V gene: TRBV6-6
CDR3 protein: CASGDSNQPQHF
CDR3 DNA: TGTGCCAGCGGGGATAGCAATCAGCCCCAGCATTTT

J gene: TRBJ2-3
clone size: .
D gene: .
V gene: TRBV19
CDR3 protein: CASSPGTASTDTQYF
CDR3 DNA: TGTGCCAGTAGTCCAGGGACGGCCAGCACAGATACGCAGTATTTT

J gene: TRBJ2-3
clone size: .
D gene: .
V gene: TRBV11-3
CDR3 protein: CASSLDSGPATDTQYF
CDR3 DNA: TGTGCCAGCAGCTTAGATAGTGGGCCGGCGACAGATACGCAGTATTTT

J gene: TRBJ2-7
clone size: .
D gene: .
V gene: TRBV13
CDR3 protein: CASKGRETYEQYF
CDR3 DNA: TGTGCCAGCAAGGGGCGGGAAACCTACGAGCAGTACTTC

J gene: TRBJ2-5
clone size: .
D gene: TRBD2
V gene: TRBV7-2
CDR3 protein: CASSRSGAGETQYF
CDR3 DNA: TGTGCCAGCAGCCGCAGCGGGGCGGGGGAGACCCAGTACTTC

J gene: TRBJ2-2
clone size: .
D gene: TRBD1
V gene: TRBV15
CDR3 protein: CATSRGTGWAGELFF
CDR3 DNA: TGTGCCACCAGCAGGGGGACAGGGTGGGCCGGGGAGCTGTTTTTT

J gene: TRBJ2-3
clone size: .
D gene: TRBD1
V gene: TRBV10-3
CDR3 protein: CAISEQGTTDTQYF
CDR3 DNA: TGTGCCATCAGTGAACAGGGGACCACAGATACGCAGTATTTT

J gene: TRBJ2-1
clone size: .
D gene: TRBD2
V gene: TRBV9
CDR3 protein: CASSVGFGTSGIWDEQFF
CDR3 DNA: TGTGCCAGCAGCGTAGGGTTTGGGACTAGCGGCATTTGGGATGAGCAGTTCTTC

J gene: TRBJ2-5
clone size: .
D gene: .
V gene: TRBV11-2
CDR3 protein: CASSLRGQQETQYF
CDR3 DNA: TGTGCCAGCAGCTTAAGGGGTCAACAAGAGACCCAGTACTTC

J gene: TRBJ1-1
clone size: .
D gene: .
V gene: TRBV10-3
CDR3 protein: CAISESQSTEAFF
CDR3 DNA: TGTGCCATCAGTGAGTCGCAGTCCACTGAAGCTTTCTTT

J gene: TRBJ2-2
clone size: .
D gene: .
V gene: TRBV30
CDR3 protein: CAWSARPTGELFF
CDR3 DNA: TGTGCCTGGAGTGCTAGACCGACCGGGGAGCTGTTTTTT

J gene: TRBJ1-1
clone size: .
D gene: TRBD1
V gene: TRBV4-3
CDR3 protein: CASSQEWFGRTGGPTEAFF
CDR3 DNA: TGCGCCAGCAGCCAAGAGTGGTTTGGGCGGACAGGGGGTCCCACTGAAGCTTTCTTT

J gene: TRBJ2-7
clone size: few
D gene: TRBD1
V gene: TRBV14
CDR3 protein: CASSLQTGRYEQYF
CDR3 DNA: TGTGCCAGCAGCCTGCAGACAGGGCGGTACGAGCAGTACTTC

J gene: TRBJ2-1
clone size: few
D gene: .
V gene: TRBV7-8
CDR3 protein: CASSLALVANEQFF
CDR3 DNA: TGTGCCAGCAGCTTAGCGCTTGTCGCCAATGAGCAGTTCTTC

J gene: TRBJ1-1
clone size: .
D gene: .
V gene: TRBV7-9
CDR3 protein: CASSLAGNTEAFF
CDR3 DNA: TGTGCCAGCAGCTTAGCCGGGAACACTGAAGCTTTCTTT

J gene: TRBJ2-2
clone size: .
D gene: .
V gene: TRBV6-6
CDR3 protein: CASSQDLGTTGELFF
CDR3 DNA: TGTGCCAGCAGCCAGGACCTAGGGACGACCGGGGAGCTGTTTTTT

J gene: TRBJ2-3
clone size: .
D gene: .
V gene: TRBV10-3
CDR3 protein: CAISGGTDTQYF
CDR3 DNA: TGTGCCATCAGTGGGGGCACAGATACGCAGTATTTT

J gene: TRBJ2-1
clone size: few
D gene: TRBD2
V gene: TRBV7-9
CDR3 protein: CASSLSWTSGGNEQFF
CDR3 DNA: TGTGCCAGCAGCTTATCCTGGACTAGCGGGGGCAATGAGCAGTTCTTC

J gene: TRBJ2-1
clone size: .
D gene: .
V gene: TRBV15
CDR3 protein: CATSRGGSYNEQFF
CDR3 DNA: TGTGCCACCAGCAGAGGCGGGTCCTACAATGAGCAGTTCTTC

J gene: TRBJ2-7
clone size: .
D gene: .
V gene: TRBV21-1
CDR3 protein: CASSKALRTYEQYF
CDR3 DNA: TGTGCCAGCAGCAAAGCGCTCAGGACCTACGAGCAGTACTTC

J gene: TRBJ2-2
clone size: few
D gene: .
V gene: TRBV9
CDR3 protein: CASSAPSLNTGELFF
CDR3 DNA: TGTGCCAGCAGCGCCCCTAGCCTGAACACCGGGGAGCTGTTTTTT

J gene: TRBJ1-5
clone size: .
D gene: .
V gene: TRBV9
CDR3 protein: CASSSGGPNSNQPQHF
CDR3 DNA: TGTGCCAGCAGCTCCGGGGGCCCGAATAGCAATCAGCCCCAGCATTTT

J gene: TRBJ2-7
clone size: .
D gene: .
V gene: TRBV7-5
CDR3 protein: CVRSCVGPTYEQYF
CDR3 DNA: TGTGTCAGAAGCTGCGTCGGCCCCACCTACGAGCAGTACTTC

J gene: TRBJ2-7
clone size: .
D gene: .
V gene: TRBV7-3
CDR3 protein: CASSLGASSVYEQYF
CDR3 DNA: TGTGCCAGCAGCTTAGGAGCCTCATCGGTCTACGAGCAGTACTTC

J gene: TRBJ2-2
clone size: .
D gene: .
V gene: TRBV2
CDR3 protein: CASSYANTGELFF
CDR3 DNA: TGTGCCAGCAGTTACGCGAACACCGGGGAGCTGTTTTTT

J gene: TRBJ2-7
clone size: .
D gene: .
V gene: TRBV7-9
CDR3 protein: CASSLVRDLTYEQYF
CDR3 DNA: TGTGCCAGCAGCTTAGTGAGGGATCTTACTTACGAGCAGTACTTC

J gene: TRBJ1-4
clone size: .
D gene: .
V gene: TRBV5-6
CDR3 protein: CASSLNLGPNEKLFF
CDR3 DNA: TGTGCCAGCAGCTTGAATTTGGGTCCTAATGAAAAACTGTTTTTT

J gene: TRBJ2-4
clone size: .
D gene: .
V gene: TRBV6-6
CDR3 protein: CASSYGDPWDIQYF
CDR3 DNA: TGTGCCAGCAGTTACGGGGACCCTTGGGACATTCAGTACTTC

J gene: TRBJ2-3
clone size: .
D gene: TRBD2
V gene: TRBV9
CDR3 protein: CASSGTSGRDTQYF
CDR3 DNA: TGTGCCAGCAGCGGGACTAGCGGGAGAGATACGCAGTATTTT

J gene: TRBJ1-5
clone size: few
D gene: TRBD1
V gene: TRBV18
CDR3 protein: CASSPQRTGGGSNQPQHF
CDR3 DNA: TGTGCCAGCTCACCACAACGGACAGGGGGCGGGAGCAATCAGCCCCAGCATTTT

J gene: TRBJ2-2
clone size: .
D gene: .
V gene: TRBV4-2
CDR3 protein: CASSQEGLASINTGELFF
CDR3 DNA: TGTGCCAGCAGCCAAGAAGGGCTAGCGTCCATTAACACCGGGGAGCTGTTTTTT

J gene: TRBJ2-5
clone size: few
D gene: .
V gene: TRBV2
CDR3 protein: CASRENRDQETQYF
CDR3 DNA: TGTGCCAGCAGGGAAAACAGGGATCAAGAGACCCAGTACTTC

J gene: TRBJ1-1
clone size: few
D gene: .
V gene: TRBV19
CDR3 protein: CASSSGSEAFF
CDR3 DNA: TGTGCCAGTAGTTCAGGATCTGAAGCTTTCTTT

J gene: TRBJ2-1
clone size: medium-sized
D gene: TRBD2
V gene: TRBV9
CDR3 protein: CASSVGGGSYNEQFF
CDR3 DNA: TGTGCCAGCAGCGTAGGCGGGGGATCCTACAATGAGCAGTTCTTC

J gene: TRBJ1-2
clone size: once
D gene: .
V gene: TRBV28
CDR3 protein: CASSPGSLYGYTF
CDR3 DNA: TGTGCCAGCAGCCCAGGGAGTTTGTATGGCTACACCTTC

J gene: TRBJ1-1
clone size: .
D gene: TRBD1
V gene: TRBV18
CDR3 protein: CASSVHRGKDEAFF
CDR3 DNA: TGTGCCAGCTCAGTGCACAGGGGGAAGGATGAAGCTTTCTTT

J gene: TRBJ2-3
clone size: .
D gene: .
V gene: TRBV7-6
CDR3 protein: CASSLRGITTDTQYF
CDR3 DNA: TGTGCCAGCAGCTTGAGGGGAATTACCACAGATACGCAGTATTTT

J gene: TRBJ2-7
clone size: medium-sized
D gene: TRBD1
V gene: TRBV5-1
CDR3 protein: CASSLMLGQDTLEYF
CDR3 DNA: TGCGCCAGCAGCTTGATGCTCGGACAGGACACCTTGGAGTACTTC